This record looks at one T cell receptor beta chain sequence and its context. Its antigen has not been determined. No qualities accompany the bases; no much larger clone lies one base away. This sample was included in a study of blood T cells in healthy people across ages (dated by TCRdb to the mid-2010s). Study-level background: Template switching captured roughly one uniquely barcoded TCR beta cDNA molecule per two T cells in model experiments. Age-related changes in TCR beta repertoire diversity were measured in the study by deep sequencing normalized with unique cDNA molecular identifiers. The donors were split into four age groups: young (average roughly 15 years), middle-aged (nearly 40), aged (approximately 60) and long-lived (over 75). To avoid experimental bias, donors of different ages were randomly spread across the sequencing lanes. The study analyzed two additional independent replicas of 1 million unique cDNA reads from the same blood draw for two donors, one aged 18 to 30 and one aged 80 or older. General conclusions and limits of the study: As age increased, observed TCR beta diversity per million T cells dropped in a roughly linear way, and a significant reduction was already evident by age about 40. Compared with the aged group, the long-lived group had more naive CD4+ T cells, fewer expanded clones and increased TCR diversity, suggesting age selection. A strong correlation was found between observed TCR beta diversity and the percentage of naive T cells measured by flow cytometry. Estimates of total diversity based on one million sequenced T cells were considered lower bounds and underestimates. Because the CMV infection status of the donors was unknown, age-related changes in expanded clonotypes may potentially have been confounded. Since profiling was done on bulk unsorted PBMCs, naive and antigen-experienced compartments could not be conclusively compared.

Libraries were constructed by 5' RACE. The sequencer listed for this sample is Illumina HiSeq 2500. A second PCR of about 6 to 11 cycles was run with a J-beta primer mix and a sample-barcoded 5' primer. Each TCR beta cDNA molecule received a unique molecular identifier from a template-switch 5' adaptor carrying 12 random nucleotides. Each sample yielded at least 2.5 million CDR3-containing paired-end reads. All of the RNA was converted into first-strand cDNA using the Mint cDNA synthesis kit, with a TRBC-specific oligonucleotide serving as the primer. Following uracil-DNA glycosylase treatment, a first 18-cycle PCR with universal primers M1SS and BC2_uni_R was performed on all cDNA. Per the authors' processing: For normalization, 1 million high-quality reads, each with a distinct molecular identifier, were randomly selected from each sample. Reads with shared molecular identifiers were discarded instead of being binned into consensus sequences. CDR3 identification, clonotype clustering and error correction used MiTCR with a Q25 quality threshold and the strictest error-elimination algorithm. Lower-bound total TCR beta diversity was estimated with a nonparametric unseen species model using Euler transformation. TCRdb handled the public reads itself, with Q25 trimming in fastp and clone calling in MiXCR, and kept productive beta chains. Merged by CDR3 protein, the rows form single entries marked with the most common genes and DNA. TCRdb, not the authors, supplied the V and J calls. In this sample the table shows approximately 800,000 distinct CDR3 sequences, roughly three fifths of which occur a single time. Of the sample, approximately 24% falls within the top ten clones.

The donors were 40 or so Caucasian individuals from Russia, aged roughly 6 to 100 years, who were systemically healthy. Each donor gave about 10 milliliters of peripheral blood, drawn into EDTA-treated Vacutainer tubes. PBMCs were isolated by Ficoll-Paque density-gradient centrifugation, with at least 6 million obtained per sample. Total RNA, at least 6 micrograms per sample, was extracted from PBMCs with Trizol reagent. For every donor, an aliquot of PBMCs went through flow cytometry to measure the percentages of naive CD45RAhigh/CD27high T cells. Based on the germline V gene (reference sequence), the CDR1 and CDR2 sequences are DFQATT and SNEGSKA. The germline V end is reduced by 2 bases and the J end by 7 bases; junction bases left unmatched: 12. The CDR3 runs 16 amino acids, cysteine and phenylalanine included. The DNA shown is the 48-base CDR3, in frame from base 1.

The chain is encoded by TRBV20-1 joined to TRBJ1-5; the junction holds 9 bases that match TRBD1. The sequenced material came from blood. This TCR derives from a man aged 35 to 55 in good health. The CDR3 region: CSARKAGTGIGQPQHF. The sequenced DNA: TGCAGTGCTAGAAAAGCCGGGACAGGGATCGGACAGCCCCAGCATTTT.